One and the same sample provided the 5 T cell receptor beta chains below, sequenced in a study of identical twins (dated by TCRdb to about 2016). Libraries came from 5' RACE. The instrument given in TCRdb is Illumina HiSeq 2000. TCRdb itself trimmed the public reads at Q25 with fastp, ran MiXCR and retained productive beta chains. Each entry is one CDR3 protein sequence, shown with its most common DNA and genes. The sample records around 300,000 distinct CDR3 sequences, about 8.3% of which are singletons. Roughly 2% of the sample lies in the top ten. The sample was also reused in another study, on yellow fever vaccine responses in identical twins.

The sequencing input was memory (CD45RO+) T cells sorted from blood. What this sample's cell subset or site label stands for: CD45RO+ enriched T cells. The receptors here all came from a woman under 30 in good health.

This clonotype was observed at least ten times. This rearrangement joins TRBV28 to TRBJ2-3; D may be TRBD2 (5 bases). Germline V gene data show CDR1 as MDHEN and CDR2 as SYDVKM. The germline V and J ends were trimmed by 3 bases and 3 bases, with 13 bases remaining between them. The CDR3 is 15 amino acids. CDR3 protein: CASSFSGRGTDTQYF. CDR3 nucleotide sequence: TGTGCCAGCAGTTTTTCGGGGAGAGGTACAGATACGCAGTATTTT.

Ten or more counts support this clonotype. This chain uses TRBV5-1 with TRBJ2-1; D is unclear. Germline V gene data show CDR1 as SGHRS and CDR2 as YFSETQ. There are 14 residues in the CDR3. The V and J ends lost 0 bases and 5 bases respectively, with 9 bases between them. The CDR3 loop reads CASSLGQSNNEQFF. DNA for the CDR3: TGCGCCAGCAGCTTGGGCCAATCGAACAATGAGCAGTTCTTC.

This chain uses TRBV24-1 with TRBJ1-5; D not certain. The ends were cut back, 0 bases at V and 4 bases at J, with 0 bases in the middle. The CDR3 consists of 12 residues. Per the germline V gene, CDR1 is KGHDR and CDR2 is SFDVKD. The CDR3 here is CATSDLNQPQHF. The CDR3 DNA sequence: TGTGCCACCAGTGATTTGAATCAGCCCCAGCATTTT.

This clonotype came up many times. V and J are TRBV29-1 and TRBJ1-4; possibly TRBD1 for D (5 bases). This CDR3 has 12 residues. Per the germline V gene, CDR1 is SQVTM and CDR2 is ANQGSEA. Between the trimmed V and J ends, which lost 4 bases and 6 bases, there was a span of 9 bases. CDR3 in amino acids: CSVVSGYEKLFF. In DNA, the CDR3 is TGCAGCGTTGTGTCAGGGTATGAAAAACTGTTTTTT.

The table lists this clonotype with many counts. The genes are TRBV10-3 and TRBJ2-5; D remains ambiguous. The CDR3 runs to 13 residues. V was shortened by 2 bases and J by 4 bases, with 8 bases between the two germline ends. Germline-derived CDR1 and CDR2 are ENHRY and SYGVKD. CDR3 nucleotide sequence: TGTGCCATCAGTGAGGGGGTGATAGAGACCCAGTACTTC. Amino acids: CAISEGVIETQYF.